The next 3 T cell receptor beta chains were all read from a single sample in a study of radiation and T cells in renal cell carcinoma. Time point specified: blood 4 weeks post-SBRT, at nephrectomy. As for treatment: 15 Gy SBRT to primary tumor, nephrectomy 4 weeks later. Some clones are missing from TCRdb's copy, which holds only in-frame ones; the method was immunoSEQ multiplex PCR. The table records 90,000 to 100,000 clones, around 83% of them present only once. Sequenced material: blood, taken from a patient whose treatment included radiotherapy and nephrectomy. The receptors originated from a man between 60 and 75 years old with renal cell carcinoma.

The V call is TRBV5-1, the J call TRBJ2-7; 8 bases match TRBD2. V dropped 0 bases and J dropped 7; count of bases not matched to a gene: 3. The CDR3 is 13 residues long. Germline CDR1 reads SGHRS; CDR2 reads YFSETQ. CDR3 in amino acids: CASSLGGGREQYF. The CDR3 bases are TGCGCCAGCAGCTTGGGTGGCGGGAGGGAGCAGTACTTC.

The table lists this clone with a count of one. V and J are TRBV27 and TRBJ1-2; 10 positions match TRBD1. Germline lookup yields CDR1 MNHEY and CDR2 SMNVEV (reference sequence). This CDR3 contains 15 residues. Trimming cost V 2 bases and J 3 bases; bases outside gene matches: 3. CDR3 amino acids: CASSLRTGGYYGYTF. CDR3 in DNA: TGTGCCAGCAGTTTAAGGACAGGGGGGTACTATGGCTACACCTTC.

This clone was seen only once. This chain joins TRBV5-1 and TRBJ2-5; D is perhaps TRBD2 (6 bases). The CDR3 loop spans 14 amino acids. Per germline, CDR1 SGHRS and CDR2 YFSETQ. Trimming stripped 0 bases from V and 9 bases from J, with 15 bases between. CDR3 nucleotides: TGCGCCAGCAGCTTGGAAGTTTTCGGAGGGCCCCAGTACTTC. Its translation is CASSLEVFGGPQYF. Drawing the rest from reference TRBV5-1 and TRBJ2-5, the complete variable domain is KAGVTQTPRYLIKTRGQQVTLSCSPISGHRSVSWYQQTPGQGLQFLFEYFSETQRNKGNFPGRFSGRQFSNSRSEMNVSTLELGDSALYLCASSLEVFGGPQYFGPGTRLLVL.